Here is one T cell receptor beta chain with its context. As yet, its antigen is unknown. The donors, all of them Caucasian adults, lived in Nashville, Tennessee. The study separated CD4+ cells into CD45RA+ naive and CD45RA-negative memory subsets. CDR1 is MNHEY and CDR2 is SVGAGI in the germline V gene. CDR3 length: 16 amino acids. Trimming cost V 2 bases and J 1 base, with 12 bases left between them. This record comes from a study of shared clonotypes between healthy human individuals. Whole-study context: There were three CD4 naive, three CD4 memory, two CD8 naive and one CD8 memory plates per donor. General study results and limits: In four donors, roughly 5.2% of naive CD4 clonotypes appeared in common.

The assay was immunoSEQ multiplex PCR, and TCRdb's table has in-frame clones only and misses some. This table holds 2 million to 2.5 million clones, around 95% found once. This TCR was sampled from a man in his late teens or twenties in good health. The rearrangement joins TRBV6-5 to TRBJ2-4; TRBD1 might be the D (6 bases). Material: naive CD4+ T cells sorted from blood. The subset denotes: CD45RA+ positively selected. Written as DNA, the CDR3 is TGTGCCAGCAGTTACCACAGGGAAACGGCCAAAAACATTCAGTACTTC. This encodes CASSYHRETAKNIQYF.